This T cell receptor beta chain originates from a study of blood T cell repertoires in COVID-19. On the study more broadly: Donors in the United States, Italy and Spain gave samples during acute or convalescent COVID-19. The analysed material was cDNA or gDNA that came from T cells, B-cell-depleted T cells, or PBMCs.

Losses at the gene ends were 4 bases for V and 6 bases for J; bases not matched to a gene: 9. Germline V lookup: CDR1 KGHDR, CDR2 SFDVKD. The CDR3 runs 16 residues. In the original analysis: Reference gene primer amplification yielded estimated nucleated cell counts. Some clones are missing from TCRdb's copy, which holds only in-frame ones; the method was immunoSEQ multiplex PCR. The V and J calls and clone size are taken from that table; D and trimming were inferred from the DNA. The sample includes a few hundred thousand clones, 85% of them seen just once. The TCR was taken from a woman aged 18-35 years with acute or convalescent COVID-19. The V and J genes are TRBV24-1 and TRBJ1-2; 11 bases fit TRBD1. The specimen sequenced was peripheral blood. The CDR3 bases are TGTGCCACCAGTGACTCGGACAGGGGGCGAACGGATGGCTACACCTTC. Translated: CATSDSDRGRTDGYTF.